This TCR beta chain emerged from a study of CD8+ T cells in alopecia areata (dated by TCRdb to the late 2010s). As for the study more broadly: The treated patients, all with moderate-to-severe alopecia areata, were enrolled in an open-label pilot trial of oral tofacitinib given at 5 to 10 mg twice daily. On the human side, TCRbeta sequencing was run on scalp tissue and on sorted CD4+ and CD8+ peripheral blood T cells from healthy controls and from alopecia areata patients with either patchy or totalis/universalis disease. Tofacitinib-treated patients had biopsies at baseline and at 4 and 24 weeks of treatment, with a later scalp biopsy in several patients. In both human patients and the C3H/HeJ mouse model, the study applied high-throughput TCRbeta sequencing to look at T cell clonal expansion in alopecia areata. RNA came from the PAXgene miRNA kit for fixed scalp, the miRNeasy kit for PBMCs, and the RNeasy kit for mouse skin. TCRbeta CDR3 regions were amplified by immunoSEQ multiplex PCR with 35 Vbeta forward and 13 Jbeta reverse primers. Tofacitinib was given for 6 to 18 months, followed by 6 months of follow-up off drug to assess delayed response and recurrence. Scalp clonality was compared across normal scalp (n=4), patchy alopecia areata scalp (n=8), and alopecia totalis/universalis scalp (n=8). In treated patients, disease severity was measured using the SALT score, which gives the percentage of scalp surface area affected.

General findings and caveats noted by the study authors: With tofacitinib, both scalp clonality and the number of expanded CD8+ clones among the top 100 scalp clones went down significantly. Higher clonality and more expanded CD8+ clones were observed in lesional scalp than in normal scalp, particularly in alopecia totalis/universalis, a finding suggestive of antigenic drive. Unlike mouse skin, which is dominated by gammadelta T cells, normal human skin has resident alphabeta T cells that are also sequenced, and this complicates analysis of the scalp TCR repertoire. Many expanded lesional clones persisted in scalp and blood during tofacitinib treatment, which may partly explain relapse after stopping treatment. Because the treated cohort was small and included a single nonresponder, larger studies are needed to assess links between baseline CD8+ expansion and response. Shared TCR sequences between patients were less evident than in mice, which may be partly attributable to HLA diversity in the patient population.

In light of the paper, this sample's treatment or condition label describes: oral pan-JAK inhibitor, 5-10 mg twice daily. Lesional scalp punch biopsies and peripheral blood were collected from alopecia areata patients. PBMCs were separated by density centrifugation and stained for CD3, CD4 and CD8, after which CD4+ and CD8+ T cells were sorted on a FACSAria. In regard to this clone: The specificity of this receptor is unknown. The record has no base qualities; no much larger clone is one base away.

Library preparation employed the immunoSEQ multiplex PCR assay. To provide template for TCR sequencing, every sample had RNA extracted and reverse transcribed into cDNA. SuperScript III was used to make first-strand cDNA, primed with a 2:1 mix of oligo-dT and random hexamers. Amplification bias was assessed with a synthetic immune receptor repertoire, and residual bias was removed computationally. Turning to the authors' computational methods: Raw reads were preprocessed to remove errors, and CDR3 was defined by IMGT conventions from the conserved cysteine to phenylalanine. Clonality was computed as 1 minus the Shannon entropy, with the entropy normalized by log2 of the number of productive unique TCRs. Scalp TCRbeta sequences were cross-referenced with sorted blood CD4 and CD8 repertoires so that the CD4 or CD8 identity of scalp clones could be inferred. The clones in this table, taken by TCRdb from immuneACCESS, are in-frame only. Not every clone is retained; where verified, under half of the shortfall comes from an unresolved V gene, and the cause of the rest is unknown. V, J and clone size are those of that table, while D and trimming were read from the DNA. The sample table records 250,000 to 350,000 clones; 45% to 70% of these occur just once. The top ten clones comprise around 0.92% of the sample.

The material was CD4+ T cells sorted from blood, obtained at week 52, from a patient treated with tofacitinib. The clonotype comes from a human donor with alopecia areata.

The bases are TGTGCCAGCAGCTTAACACCGGGTATGCAGTACTTC. Its amino acids are CASSLTPGMQYF. The sequence links TRBV7-3 to TRBJ2-5; no confident D gene assignment can be made. For CDR1 and CDR2, the germline V gene lists SGHTA and FQGTGA. Including cysteine and phenylalanine, the CDR3 has 12 amino acids. The only DNA kept is the CDR3, 36 bases in frame from the first base. V gives up 0 bases and J gives up 11 bases, and the segment between their germline ends measures 10 bases.